A single sample is the source of the 31 T cell receptor beta chains below, sequenced in a study of T-cell reconstitution after alpha-beta-depleted transplantation in children. Unique molecular identifiers were incorporated during preparation of the TCRbeta library. In TCRdb, the PCR reads were re-called with MiXCR into one record per CDR3 protein. Of roughly 590,000 distinct CDR3 sequences listed, approximately 15% are singletons. The sequences come from PBMCs from the stem cell graft donor, collected from the stem cell graft. The receptors derive from a human donor who donated a stem cell graft to a child with acute myeloid leukemia.

V usage is TRBV5-4 and J usage is TRBJ2-3; 11 bases are a match to TRBD2. The CDR3 is made up of 18 amino acids. From germline, CDR1 is SGHNT and CDR2 YYREEE (reference sequence). J was trimmed by 14 bases and V by 1 base; bases with no gene match: 21. The CDR3 sequence: CASSLRDIRSGGALPGYF. CDR3 nucleotides: TGTGCCAGCAGCTTGCGCGACATCCGTAGCGGGGGGGCTCTTCCGGGGTATTTT.

This clonotype was counted at least ten times. The V and J genes are TRBV20-1 and TRBJ2-1, with TRBD2 matching 8 bases. Trimming took 0 bases from V and 2 from J; bases not matched to a gene: 3. The CDR3 sequence is 15 residues long. The germline gives CDR1 DFQATT, CDR2 SNEGSKA (reference sequence). The CDR3 here is CSARDWRGAYNEQFF. As DNA, the CDR3 is TGCAGTGCTAGAGATTGGCGGGGGGCCTACAATGAGCAGTTCTTC.

This clonotype was detected only a few times. CDR3 region: CAAGTGANTEAFF. For the CDR3, the DNA is TGTGCCGCCGGGACAGGGGCGAACACTGAAGCTTTCTTT. The chain carries TRBV10-3 and TRBJ1-1, with 10 bases matching TRBD1. CDR3 length equals 13 residues. The V gene end was trimmed by 11 bases and the J gene end by 1 base; junction bases not matched to a gene: 4. The germline gives CDR1 ENHRY, CDR2 SYGVKD.

The chain employs TRBV7-8 and TRBJ1-5; D not certain. Germline CDR1 reads SGHVS; CDR2 reads FQNEAQ. V lost 5 bases to trimming and J lost 7 bases, with 15 bases between them. The length of the CDR3 is 14 residues. CDR3 sequence: CASSPSSPMQPQHF. DNA for the CDR3: TGTGCCAGCAGCCCAAGCAGTCCCATGCAGCCCCAGCATTTT.

This clonotype was seen many times. J is TRBJ2-5 and V is TRBV7-2; possibly TRBD1 or TRBD2 for D (5 bases each). CDR1 SGHTA and CDR2 FQGNSA come from the germline V gene. V gave up 5 bases and J gave up 3 bases, with 13 bases separating them. This CDR3 is 14 amino acids long. Here the CDR3 DNA reads TGTGCCAGCAGCCCCCCGGGACCGAAAGAGACCCAGTACTTC. Translated: CASSPPGPKETQYF.

The chain has TRBV7-6 and TRBJ2-2; possible D gene TRBD2, 5 bases. Trimming removed 3 bases at V and 1 base at J, with 12 bases between. Germline V gives CDR1 SGHVS, CDR2 FNYEAQ. The CDR3 is 16 amino acids. The CDR3 DNA reads as TGTGCCAGCAGCTTCGGGGATCCGGAGAACACCGGGGAGCTGTTTTTT. Its translation is CASSFGDPENTGELFF.

V and J are TRBV30 and TRBJ2-7; D is ambiguous. Germline lookup yields CDR1 GTSNPN and CDR2 SVGIG (reference sequence). V lost 2 bases and J lost 0, with 14 bases in between. The CDR3 length is 15 residues. In DNA, the CDR3 is TGTGCCTGGAGTCCCTGGACGGAGAGCTCCTACGAGCAGTACTTC. This gives the protein CAWSPWTESSYEQYF.

This clonotype has just a few counts. This chain uses TRBV12-3 or TRBV12-4 with TRBJ2-7; 7 bases line up with TRBD1. This CDR3 is 16 amino acids long. Germline trimming cut 4 bases from V and 2 bases from J; bases unmatched to any gene: 11. CDR3 in DNA: TGTGCCAGCAGTTCTACCCCGACAGGGCGGACCTACGAGCAGTACTTC. It encodes CASSSTPTGRTYEQYF.

This clonotype was seen more than once but under ten times. The chain recombines TRBV14 with TRBJ1-6, with D unresolved. CDR3 length equals 13 residues. The V gene's germline CDR1 is SGHDN and CDR2 FVKESK. V gave up 2 bases and J gave up 7 bases, with 6 bases separating them. The CDR3 nucleotides are TGTGCCAGCAGCCAATTCAAGAATTCACCCCTCCACTTT. This translates into CASSQFKNSPLHF.

The genes are TRBV4-3 and TRBJ2-3; 11 bases align to TRBD2. The germline CDR1 and CDR2 sequences are LGHNA and YSLEER. The CDR3 is 17 amino acids. The ends lost 0 bases at V and 11 bases at J; junction bases unmatched: 13. In DNA form, the CDR3 reads TGCGCCAGCAGCCAAGAGGTGGCTAGCGGGGGGTTGTCCCTGCAGTATTTT. It codes for CASSQEVASGGLSLQYF.

The chain employs TRBV5-6 and TRBJ1-5, with TRBD1 as a possible D gene (6 bases). There are 14 residues in the CDR3. Deletions cut 0 bases from V and 7 bases from J, with 11 bases between. Germline lookup yields CDR1 SGHDT and CDR2 YYEEEE. The CDR3 loop reads CASSLGQDPQPQHF. The CDR3 nucleotides read TGTGCCAGCAGCTTGGGACAGGATCCGCAGCCCCAGCATTTT.

On this clonotype: A much larger clone differs from this one at a single base, so this may be a read error. The chain links TRBV20-1 to TRBJ2-7; 7 bases are a match to TRBD2. The germline CDR1 and CDR2 sequences are DFQATT and SNEGSKA (reference sequence). This CDR3 comprises 13 residues. This chain's CDR3 is CSALSGAGNDQYV. The CDR3 bases are TGCAGTGCCCTGAGCGGGGCTGGAAACGACCAGTACGTC.

The sample holds a few counts of this clonotype. The gene calls are TRBV15 and TRBJ1-1; D gene ambiguous. The CDR3 sequence is 12 residues long. The germline V and J ends were trimmed by 8 bases and 1 base, with 8 bases remaining between them. Germline CDR1 and CDR2: LNHNV and YYDKDF (reference sequence). DNA for the CDR3: TGTGCCACCGGAGGTGGGAACACTGAAGCTTTCTTT. Translating gives CATGGGNTEAFF.

This clonotype was counted ten times or more. This chain links TRBV29-1 with TRBJ2-1; D may be TRBD2 (5 bases). CDR1 is SQVTM and CDR2 is ANQGSEA in the germline V gene. The V end was cut by 3 bases, the J end by 2 bases, with 11 bases between. This CDR3 has 14 residues. In DNA form, the CDR3 reads TGCAGCGTTGACGAAGAGGGCACCTACAATGAGCAGTTCTTC. Translating it yields CSVDEEGTYNEQFF.

V gene TRBV4-2 combines with J gene TRBJ2-2, with D tentatively TRBD1 (6 bases). The CDR3 loop spans 17 amino acids. Trimming took 1 base from V and 7 from J, leaving 19 bases between them. CDR1 and CDR2 from the germline V gene are LGHNA and YNFKEQ. The CDR3 loop is CASSQAEPGQGFGELFF. As DNA, the CDR3 is TGTGCCAGCAGCCAAGCAGAACCGGGACAAGGATTCGGGGAGCTGTTTTTT.

This clonotype was found many times. The junction departs from the called germline gene at one end, perhaps through a read error. V and J are TRBV20-1 and TRBJ2-6; 11 bases line up with TRBD1. There are 18 residues in the CDR3. In germline, CDR1 is DFQATT, CDR2 SNEGSKA (reference sequence). The CDR3 region is CSARDRRTGGAGANVLTF. As DNA, the CDR3 is TGCAGTGCTAGAGATAGGAGGACAGGGGGCGCTGGGGCCAACGTTCTGACTTTC.

This clonotype occurred many times. V gene TRBV29-1 combines with J gene TRBJ2-7; D perhaps matches TRBD1 (5 bases). The CDR3 is 12 amino acids. The V gene lost 7 bases and the J gene lost 2 bases, with 12 bases spanning the gap. Germline CDR1 SQVTM, CDR2 ANQGSEA. The CDR3 bases are TGCAGCGCGGAGTTGACAGCCTACGAGCAGTACTTC. Protein product: CSAELTAYEQYF.

This clonotype was recorded a few times. The CDR3 is CASGPVSSYEQYF. For the CDR3, the DNA is TGCGCCAGCGGGCCAGTCAGCTCCTACGAGCAGTACTTC. The chain couples TRBV5-1 to TRBJ2-7; the D is unclear. The germline V and J ends were trimmed by 7 bases and 0 bases, with 11 bases remaining between them. The CDR3 covers 13 residues. Germline lookup yields CDR1 SGHRS and CDR2 YFSETQ.

A word on this clonotype: Relative to the germline gene, one junction end is altered; a read error may explain this. The V and J genes are TRBV2 and TRBJ2-1; 7 bases line up with TRBD1. The CDR3 totals 14 residues. The germline V gene encodes CDR1 SNHLY and CDR2 FYNNEI. CDR3 protein: CDSRDGTDYNEQFF. Written as DNA, the CDR3 is TGTGACAGCAGAGACGGGACAGACTACAATGAGCAGTTCTTC.

This clonotype was seen only once. The rearrangement links TRBV25-1 to TRBJ1-6, with D hard to call. This CDR3 has 15 amino acids. V lost 3 bases, J lost 4 bases, and 10 bases lay in between. The germline V gene has CDR1 MGHDK and CDR2 SYGVNS. The CDR3 coding sequence is TGTGCCAGCAGTGATGCGGGAAAGTATAATTCACCCCTCCACTTT. Protein product: CASSDAGKYNSPLHF.

This clonotype was counted at least ten times. The chain carries TRBV6-1 and TRBJ2-3, with D possibly being TRBD1 or TRBD2 (6 bases each). The CDR3 length is 15 residues. Trimming shortened V by 4 bases and J by 2 bases, and 13 bases separated the two germline ends. The germline gives CDR1 MNHNS, CDR2 SASEGT. Here the CDR3 DNA reads TGTGCCAGCAGTGCGCAGGGGACTTACACAGATACGCAGTATTTT. Residues: CASSAQGTYTDTQYF.

This chain connects TRBV7-9 to TRBJ2-5; no clear D gene. The CDR3 is 14 amino acids. Germline V lookup: CDR1 SEHNR, CDR2 FQNEAQ (reference sequence). Trimming shortened V by 6 bases and J by 3 bases, and 14 bases separated the two germline ends. This CDR3 reads CASRPSRAEETQYF. Written as DNA, the CDR3 is TGTGCCAGCAGACCCAGCCGGGCCGAAGAGACCCAGTACTTC.

This clonotype showed up many times. The V and J genes are TRBV7-2 and TRBJ2-7; D not resolved. CDR1 is SGHTA, CDR2 FQGNSA, per germline. The CDR3 covers 12 residues. Deletions cut 5 bases from V and 6 bases from J, with 11 bases between. The CDR3 coding sequence is TGTGCCAGCAGCGTACCTTTGGGCGAGCAGTACTTC. Residues: CASSVPLGEQYF.

The sample holds many counts of this clonotype. The chain joins TRBV5-1 to TRBJ1-1; no firm D call. Trimming removed 0 bases at V and 1 base at J, with 10 bases between. The V gene's germline CDR1 is SGHRS and CDR2 YFSETQ. CDR3 length equals 15 residues. The CDR3 is CASSLGANWNTEAFF. The CDR3, as DNA: TGCGCCAGCAGCTTGGGGGCCAATTGGAACACTGAAGCTTTCTTT.

This clonotype was counted at least ten times. The gene calls are TRBV20-1 and TRBJ2-5; D ambiguous. Germline V gene sequence: CDR1 DFQATT, CDR2 SNEGSKA (reference sequence). Trimming shortened V by 0 bases and J by 5 bases, and 13 bases separated the two germline ends. CDR3 length: 14 amino acids. The CDR3 coding sequence is TGCAGTGCTAGAGATGTAGCCCTGGGGGAGACCCAGTACTTC. Protein product: CSARDVALGETQYF.

This clonotype came up many times. The V gene is TRBV7-9, the J gene TRBJ2-5; 8 bases line up with TRBD1. Germline trimming cut 6 bases from V and 5 bases from J; bases unmatched to any gene: 8. The germline gives CDR1 SEHNR, CDR2 FQNEAQ (reference sequence). This CDR3 has 14 amino acids. CDR3 in amino acids: CASSQGAKGETQYF. The CDR3 nucleotides read TGTGCCAGCAGTCAGGGGGCGAAGGGGGAGACCCAGTACTTC.

This clonotype was seen many times. This sequence joins TRBV7-6 and TRBJ2-7; the match to TRBD1 covers 8 bases. Germline assignment: CDR1 SGHVS and CDR2 FNYEAQ. J gave up 2 bases and V 5 bases, and 14 bases lay outside the gene matches. This CDR3 spans 17 amino acids. In DNA, the CDR3 is TGTGCCAGCAGCAGAGATGCAGGGGGCGCGGTCACCTACGAGCAGTACTTC. Protein: CASSRDAGGAVTYEQYF.

The chain is built from TRBV5-1 and TRBJ2-3; either TRBD1 or TRBD2 may fit D (6 bases each). The CDR3 spans 14 residues. Germline-derived CDR1 and CDR2 are SGHRS and YFSETQ. Trimming removed 0 bases from V and 7 bases from J, with 12 bases in between. CDR3 coding DNA: TGCGCCAGCAGCTTGGTAGCGGACAGCAATACGCAGTATTTT. Its protein is CASSLVADSNTQYF. Full variable domain (outside the CDR3, taken from reference TRBV5-1 and TRBJ2-3): KAGVTQTPRYLIKTRGQQVTLSCSPISGHRSVSWYQQTPGQGLQFLFEYFSETQRNKGNFPGRFSGRQFSNSRSEMNVSTLELGDSALYLCASSLVADSNTQYFGPGTRLTVL.

This clonotype was seen many times. The rearrangement links TRBV7-2 to TRBJ2-7; D assignment may be TRBD1 or TRBD2 (5 bases each). This CDR3 spans 16 amino acids. The V end was cut by 1 base, the J end by 1 base, with 14 bases between. Germline assignment: CDR1 SGHTA and CDR2 FQGNSA. CDR3 coding DNA: TGTGCCAGCAGCTTAGACGGGGCTGGGAGTTCCTACGAGCAGTACGTC. This sequence encodes CASSLDGAGSSYEQYV.

This rearrangement joins TRBV18 to TRBJ2-2; D unresolved. With 0 bases removed from V and 5 bases from J, the gap between germline ends came to 7 bases. CDR3 length: 14 amino acids. Germline loops: CDR1 KGHSH, CDR2 LQKENI. The CDR3 loop is CASSPPQGTGELFF. The CDR3, as DNA: TGTGCCAGCTCACCACCGCAAGGGACCGGGGAGCTGTTTTTT.

CDR3 nucleotide sequence: TGTGCCAGCAGAACCGGGACAGGGGGCCCAGATACGCAGTATTTT. It specifies CASRTGTGGPDTQYF. V is TRBV6-1 and J is TRBJ2-3, with 12 bases that match TRBD1. Trimming cost V 6 bases and J 4 bases; bases outside gene matches: 5. Germline assignment: CDR1 MNHNS and CDR2 SASEGT. The CDR3 spans 15 residues.